These 11 T cell receptor beta chains were all obtained from the same sample, sequenced in a study of blood T cell repertoires in COVID-19. Only in-frame clones appear in the TCRdb table, and some are missing; sequencing was by immunoSEQ multiplex PCR. The repertoire holds some 250,000 clones, with roughly nine tenths as singletons. Sequencing was done on a sample of PBMCs or T cells enriched from blood (not recorded which). The receptors were gathered from a human donor in a cohort exposed to, infected with or recovered from COVID-19 (not recorded which). The donor label of this sample is uncertain.

Concerning this clone: The sample contains more than one DNA sequence encoding this CDR3. The rearrangement joins TRBV7-2 to TRBJ2-5, with 11 positions matching TRBD1. The CDR3 sequence is 15 residues long. The trim removed 5 bases at V and 1 base at J, leaving 3 bases unmatched. Germline CDR1 SGHTA, CDR2 FQGNSA. The DNA for the CDR3 is TGTGCCAGCAGCCCGGACAGGGGGCGCCAAGAGACCCAGTACTTC. Its protein is CASSPDRGRQETQYF.

V is TRBV2 and J is TRBJ1-2, with a tentative D call TRBD1 (5 bases). Germline V CDR1 and CDR2: SNHLY, FYNNEI. Trimming stripped 0 bases from V and 6 bases from J, with 11 bases between. This CDR3 has 14 amino acids. DNA for the CDR3: TGTGCCAGCAGTGAAGCGAGGGGAGGGAATGGCTACACCTTC. Its protein is CASSEARGGNGYTF.

This chain connects TRBV7-9 to TRBJ1-4, with D perhaps matching TRBD1 (5 bases). From germline, CDR1 is SEHNR and CDR2 FQNEAQ (reference sequence). The CDR3 has 17 amino acids. V lost 1 base and J lost 7, with 19 bases in between. This chain's CDR3 is CASSLGRNRRGFEKLFF. CDR3 in DNA: TGTGCCAGCAGCTTAGGCAGAAACAGGAGGGGCTTTGAAAAACTGTTTTTT.

This rearrangement joins TRBV30 to TRBJ1-2; D remains ambiguous. The CDR3 has 12 residues. Trimming shortened V by 0 bases and J by 4 bases, and 6 bases separated the two germline ends. Per germline, CDR1 GTSNPN and CDR2 SVGIG (reference sequence). CDR3 sequence: CAWSVESYGYTF. DNA for the CDR3: TGTGCCTGGAGTGTAGAGAGCTATGGCTACACCTTC.

The V gene is TRBV18, the J gene TRBJ1-1, with D uncertain. V shed 6 bases and J shed 2 bases, with 13 bases lying between them. Germline values: CDR1 KGHSH, CDR2 LQKENI. The CDR3 sequence is 14 residues long. CDR3 protein: CASSTRLLNTEAFF. In DNA form, the CDR3 reads TGTGCCAGCTCCACTCGACTTCTTAACACTGAAGCTTTCTTT.

This chain joins TRBV27 and TRBJ2-7, with 11 bases matching TRBD1. Germline V gene lookup returns CDR1 MNHEY and CDR2 SMNVEV (reference sequence). There are 14 residues in the CDR3. V lost 6 bases to trimming and J lost 4 bases; unmatched junction nucleotides: 5. The CDR3 coding sequence is TGTGCCAGCAGCTCCCGGGACAGGGGGTACGAGCAGTACTTC. Amino acid sequence: CASSSRDRGYEQYF.

The chain recombines TRBV7-2 with TRBJ2-7; D is undetermined. Germline V gene data show CDR1 as SGHTA and CDR2 as FQGNSA. The CDR3 runs to 14 residues. V gave up 1 base and J gave up 0 bases, with 7 bases separating them. The CDR3 loop is CASSLDSSSYEQYF. The CDR3 region has the DNA TGTGCCAGCAGCTTAGACAGTAGCTCCTACGAGCAGTACTTC. The full variable domain, its missing parts supplied by reference TRBV7-2 and TRBJ2-7, is GAGVSQSPSNKVTEKGKDVELRCDPISGHTALYWYRQSLGQGLEFLIYFQGNSAPDKSGLPSDRFSAERTGGSVSTLTIQRTQQEDSAVYLCASSLDSSSYEQYFGPGTRLTVT.

The chain joins TRBV11-2 to TRBJ2-6; the D is unclear. Germline CDR1 is SGHAT and CDR2 is FQNNGV. CDR3 length equals 14 residues. V lost 6 bases and J 3 bases, leaving 9 bases between the germline ends. CDR3 in amino acids: CASRSFVGANVLTF. The CDR3 DNA sequence: TGTGCCAGCAGATCGTTCGTTGGGGCCAACGTCCTGACTTTC.

The J gene is TRBJ1-1, the V gene TRBV7-8, with D tentatively TRBD1 (6 bases). The germline CDR1 and CDR2 sequences are SGHVS and FQNEAQ. Between the trimmed V and J ends, which lost 5 bases and 2 bases, there was a span of 15 bases. CDR3 size: 15 residues. CDR3 nucleotides: TGTGCCAGCAGCCCGGCGACAGGACCTAACACTGAAGCTTTCTTT. Its translation is CASSPATGPNTEAFF.

The chain is built from TRBV5-1 and TRBJ1-5; 10 nucleotides line up with TRBD1. Germline CDR1 SGHRS, CDR2 YFSETQ. The junction had 0 bases not matched to a gene; V was cut back by 0 bases and J by 0 bases. The CDR3 extends over 16 amino acids. The CDR3 region is CASSLGQGASNQPQHF. CDR3 nucleotide sequence: TGCGCCAGCAGCTTGGGACAGGGGGCTAGCAATCAGCCCCAGCATTTT.

The sample holds one count of this clone. The chain couples TRBV5-4 to TRBJ2-7, with 7 nucleotides matching TRBD2. Germline assignment: CDR1 SGHNT and CDR2 YYREEE (reference sequence). This CDR3 has 16 residues. The trim removed 0 bases at V and 2 bases at J, leaving 8 bases unmatched. CDR3 protein: CASSLAGGGVPYEQYF. CDR3 in DNA: TGTGCCAGCAGCTTGGCCGGCGGGGGTGTACCCTACGAGCAGTACTTC.